Presented here are 22 T cell receptor beta chains from one specimen sequenced in a study of naive and memory T cell subsets. Both TRBC1 and TRBC2 were covered by a beta constant-region primer of two equimolar oligonucleotides. Ligated cDNA was amplified by four rounds of PCR with nested alpha and beta constant-region primers and SP2. TCRdb called the UMI-ligation and nested PCR reads again in MiXCR, with one record for every CDR3 protein. The sample contains fewer than 150,000 distinct CDR3 sequences, under 25% of which appear only once. Their antigen targets remain unknown. Study-wide results and limits: Naive repertoires, especially CD8, held a few larger clonotypes, possibly memory cells re-expressing CD45RA.

The sample taken for sequencing was naive CD8+ T cells from blood. Receptors were obtained from a human donor in good health.

This clonotype came up a few times. This chain connects TRBV4-2 to TRBJ2-2; 10 nucleotides agree with TRBD1. V was clipped by 5 bases and J by 7 bases; unmatched bases: 7. This CDR3 is 15 amino acids long. Germline V gene lookup returns CDR1 LGHNA and CDR2 YNFKEQ. CDR3 amino acids: CASSMTGGWNGELFF. CDR3 in DNA: TGTGCCAGCAGCATGACAGGGGGCTGGAACGGGGAGCTGTTTTTT.

This clonotype occurred a few times. This chain links TRBV7-9 with TRBJ2-5, with D possibly TRBD1 on 5 matching bases. CDR3 length equals 13 residues. The V gene lost 5 bases and the J gene lost 5 bases, with 12 bases spanning the gap. Germline V gene data show CDR1 as SEHNR and CDR2 as FQNEAQ (reference sequence). The CDR3 loop reads CASSVMGQETQYF. The CDR3 coding sequence is TGTGCCAGCAGCGTCATGGGGCAGGAGACCCAGTACTTC.

This clonotype was picked up a small number of times. V and J are TRBV6-2 or TRBV6-3 and TRBJ2-5, with 7 nucleotides matching TRBD1. CDR1 MNHEY and CDR2 SVGEGT come from the germline V gene. The CDR3 totals 16 residues. After removal of 0 bases from V and 5 bases from J, the junction contained 9 bases not matched to a gene. CDR3 residues: CASSYSPTGYRETQYF. The CDR3, as DNA: TGTGCCAGCAGTTACTCCCCGACAGGGTACCGGGAGACCCAGTACTTC.

This chain links TRBV7-2 with TRBJ2-3, with a tentative D call TRBD1 (5 bases). Germline values: CDR1 SGHTA, CDR2 FQGNSA. Trimming took 5 bases from V and 0 from J, leaving 21 bases between them. CDR3 length equals 18 residues. CDR3 DNA sequence: TGTGCCAGCAGCCGAGAGCAGGGTATCCAATCTAGCACAGATACGCAGTATTTT. It codes for CASSREQGIQSSTDTQYF.

This clonotype was detected a few times. The rearrangement joins TRBV9 to TRBJ2-1; 14 positions agree with TRBD2. CDR3 length: 18 amino acids. After removal of 4 bases from V and 3 bases from J, the junction contained 9 bases not matched to a gene. The germline V gene has CDR1 SGDLS and CDR2 YYNGEE. In nucleotides, the CDR3 is TGTGCCAGCAGCTCCCGCGGGACTAGCGGGAGCTTCTACAATGAGCAGTTCTTC. Amino acids: CASSSRGTSGSFYNEQFF.

V is TRBV6-5 and J is TRBJ1-1; D call uncertain. The CDR3 is made up of 13 amino acids. V was cut by 10 bases and J by 4 bases, with 16 bases left in between. Germline V gene sequence: CDR1 MNHEY, CDR2 SVGAGI. In nucleotides, the CDR3 is TGTGCCACCACCGGGTCCGGGAGCACTGAAGCTTTCTTT. It codes for CATTGSGSTEAFF.

Here the CDR3 reads CAISESKAGGPLEQFF. In DNA form, the CDR3 reads TGTGCCATCAGTGAGTCGAAAGCGGGAGGGCCCTTGGAGCAGTTCTTC. J is TRBJ2-1 and V is TRBV10-3, with 10 positions matching TRBD2. Unmatched junction bases numbered 9, after V lost 0 bases and J lost 10 bases. The V gene's germline CDR1 is ENHRY and CDR2 SYGVKD. There are 16 residues in the CDR3.

This sequence joins TRBV2 and TRBJ1-6; the D gene is possibly TRBD1 (5 bases). Trimming stripped 8 bases from V and 5 bases from J, with 10 bases between. This CDR3 has 13 residues. Germline-derived CDR1 and CDR2 are SNHLY and FYNNEI. The CDR3 coding sequence is TGTGCCAGCGGGGACGGGAATAATTCACCCCTCCACTTT. It translates to CASGDGNNSPLHF.

This clonotype came up a few times. The chain combines TRBV28 with TRBJ2-3, with a weak D call TRBD1 (5 bases). Germline V lookup: CDR1 MDHEN, CDR2 SYDVKM. Trimming took off 6 bases at V and 2 bases at J, with 12 bases between the two ends. This CDR3 region has 14 residues. CDR3 DNA: TGTGCCAGCAGACCCAGGACATACACAGATACGCAGTATTTT. This gives the protein CASRPRTYTDTQYF.

This clonotype turned up a few times. This chain links TRBV13 with TRBJ2-1, with TRBD2 matching 10 bases. The CDR3 spans 17 residues. Germline-derived CDR1 and CDR2 are PRHDT and FYEKMQ (reference sequence). Trimming cost V 1 base and J 9 bases; bases outside gene matches: 12. The CDR3 nucleotides are TGTGCCAGCAGCTTAGAGCGGGAGGGATTCTGGCCGGGTGAGCAGTTCTTC. Translating gives CASSLEREGFWPGEQFF. Looking up the rest from reference TRBV13 and TRBJ2-1 gives the full variable domain: AAGVIQSPRHLIKEKRETATLKCYPIPRHDTVYWYQQGPGQDPQFLISFYEKMQSDKGSIPDRFSAQQFSDYHSELNMSSLELGDSALYFCASSLEREGFWPGEQFFGPGTRLTVL.

The V call is TRBV20-1, the J call TRBJ2-1, with D perhaps matching TRBD2 (5 bases). This CDR3 is 13 amino acids long. Germline V gene sequence: CDR1 DFQATT, CDR2 SNEGSKA (reference sequence). The CDR3 coding sequence is TGCGGAGGCCTAAGCTCAGCCTACAATGAGCAGTTCTTC. It yields the protein CGGLSSAYNEQFF.

This clonotype turned up a few times. The chain uses TRBV6-6 and TRBJ1-1, with a tentative D call TRBD1 (6 bases). From germline, CDR1 is MNHNY and CDR2 SVGAGI (reference sequence). V lost 3 bases, J lost 0 bases, and 14 bases lay in between. This CDR3 contains 16 residues. The CDR3 coding sequence is TGTGCCAGCAGTTATAACAGGGAAACCATGAACACTGAAGCTTTCTTT. This sequence encodes CASSYNRETMNTEAFF.

The V and J genes are TRBV7-9 and TRBJ2-5; 7 bases fit TRBD1. CDR1 and CDR2 (germline): SEHNR, FQNEAQ (reference sequence). This CDR3 spans 15 amino acids. After removal of 1 base from V and 1 base from J, the junction contained 3 bases not matched to a gene. The CDR3 DNA follows: TGTGCCAGCAGCTTAGGACAGGGAACCCAAGAGACCCAGTACTTC. The encoded protein is CASSLGQGTQETQYF.

V usage is TRBV7-9 and J usage is TRBJ2-1, with TRBD1 identical over 9 bases. V lost 8 bases, J lost 8 bases, and 19 bases stayed unmatched. This CDR3 contains 17 residues. Germline CDR1 and CDR2: SEHNR and FQNEAQ (reference sequence). The CDR3 nucleotides are TGTGCCAGCGACATAGCCCCGGGACAGGGAGGTGGCGATGAGCAGTTCTTC. Amino acid sequence: CASDIAPGQGGGDEQFF.

This clonotype was detected only a few times. V usage is TRBV20-1 and J usage is TRBJ2-7; 7 bases are shared with TRBD2. Trimming took 2 bases from V and 6 from J; bases not matched to a gene: 13. CDR1 is DFQATT and CDR2 is SNEGSKA in the germline V gene (reference sequence). The length of the CDR3 is 15 residues. The CDR3 DNA sequence: TGCAGTGCTAGACCCATAGAGCGGGAACGCAGCGAGCAGTACTTC. It yields the protein CSARPIERERSEQYF.

This clonotype came up a few times. This chain links TRBV28 with TRBJ2-7; TRBD2 matches at 14 bases. Germline CDR1 is MDHEN and CDR2 is SYDVKM. Trimming took 3 bases from V and 7 from J; bases not matched to a gene: 14. The CDR3 is 18 amino acids. CDR3 sequence: CASSFRPGLAGVRREQYF. CDR3 coding DNA: TGTGCCAGCAGTTTTCGCCCGGGACTAGCGGGAGTCCGTAGAGAGCAGTACTTC.

This clonotype was detected only a few times. The chain carries TRBV4-3 and TRBJ2-3; D is ambiguous. The V gene's germline CDR1 is LGHNA and CDR2 YSLEER. This CDR3 has 15 residues. V shed 0 bases and J shed 6 bases, with 13 bases lying between them. The CDR3 loop reads CASSQELLLGDTQYF. In nucleotides, the CDR3 is TGCGCCAGCAGCCAAGAGCTCCTACTTGGGGATACGCAGTATTTT.

The chain joins TRBV3-1 to TRBJ2-7; no firm D call. There are 14 residues in the CDR3. The germline CDR1 and CDR2 sequences are LGHDT and YNNKEL (reference sequence). Trimming cost V 0 bases and J 0 bases, with 6 bases left between them. The CDR3 loop is CASSQEGTSYEQYF. In DNA, the CDR3 is TGTGCCAGCAGCCAAGAAGGAACCTCCTACGAGCAGTACTTC.

The genes are TRBV28 and TRBJ1-2; a possible D gene is TRBD1 (5 bases). V lost 2 bases to trimming and J lost 6 bases, with 13 bases between them. The CDR3 extends over 14 amino acids. Germline loops: CDR1 MDHEN, CDR2 SYDVKM. The CDR3 region has the DNA TGTGCCAGCAGTTTAGGAGGGGACCTGAATGGCTACACCTTC. This sequence encodes CASSLGGDLNGYTF.

J is TRBJ1-1 and V is TRBV20-1; TRBD1 agrees at 8 bases. Looked up from germline, CDR1 is DFQATT and CDR2 is SNEGSKA (reference sequence). The V and J ends lost 5 bases and 3 bases, in that order; junction bases with no gene match: 8. There are 14 residues in the CDR3. This CDR3 reads CSADDDRGDTEAFF. CDR3 bases: TGCAGTGCTGACGATGACAGGGGCGACACTGAAGCTTTCTTT.

In its sample, this clonotype was seen a few times. This chain joins TRBV6-1 and TRBJ1-1; D is unresolved. The CDR3 covers 11 residues. The V gene lost 7 bases and the J gene lost 1 base, with 4 bases spanning the gap. Germline loops: CDR1 MNHNS, CDR2 SASEGT. This CDR3 is CASTGNTEAFF. The CDR3 DNA sequence: TGTGCCAGCACAGGGAACACTGAAGCTTTCTTT.

The table lists this clonotype with many counts. The chain employs TRBV11-2 and TRBJ2-5, with unresolved D. Germline CDR1 and CDR2: SGHAT and FQNNGV. This CDR3 spans 12 amino acids. Trimming removed 5 bases from V and 0 bases from J, with 4 bases in between. The CDR3 region is CASSVNQETQYF. The CDR3 region has the DNA TGTGCCAGCAGCGTCAACCAAGAGACCCAGTACTTC.